These 4 T cell receptor beta chains came from one sample sequenced in a study of patients and donors after allogeneic stem cell transplantation. Each CDR3 protein gets one entry after TCRdb re-called the RT-PCR reads with MiXCR. The repertoire holds about 400,000 distinct CDR3 sequences, approximately 16% seen once, with around 7.2% in the top ten. Source material: blood, either unsorted or a sorted T cell fraction (not recorded which). The receptor set was obtained from a human donor who was either an allogeneic HSCT recipient or a stem cell or donor lymphocyte infusion donor (not recorded which). It is not recorded whose cells these are; they may come from a transplant donor.

This clonotype has at least ten counts. V gene TRBV20-1 combines with J gene TRBJ1-5, with 8 nucleotides matching TRBD1. Per germline, CDR1 DFQATT and CDR2 SNEGSKA (reference sequence). The CDR3 loop spans 13 amino acids. The ends lost 6 bases at V and 4 bases at J; junction bases unmatched: 5. CDR3 sequence: CSATGQGNQPQHF. The CDR3 bases are TGCAGTGCAACCGGACAGGGTAATCAGCCCCAGCATTTT.

This clonotype has more than one count but fewer than ten. The genes are TRBV20-1 and TRBJ1-2, with 10 bases matching TRBD1. Germline V gene lookup returns CDR1 DFQATT and CDR2 SNEGSKA (reference sequence). J was trimmed by 4 bases and V by 0 bases; bases with no gene match: 2. This CDR3 is 14 amino acids long. The CDR3 sequence: CSAREGDRGYGYTF. Here the CDR3 DNA reads TGCAGTGCTAGAGAGGGGGACAGGGGCTATGGCTACACCTTC.

J is TRBJ2-7 and V is TRBV4-1; perhaps TRBD1 as D (6 bases). This CDR3 spans 18 amino acids. The V gene lost 3 bases and the J gene lost 0 bases, with 21 bases spanning the gap. From germline, CDR1 is MGHRA and CDR2 YSYEKL. This CDR3 is CASSHKITGSRSSYEQYF. CDR3 coding DNA: TGCGCCAGCAGCCACAAAATAACAGGGTCGAGGAGCTCCTACGAGCAGTACTTC.

The sample holds a few counts of this clonotype. V gene TRBV6-1 combines with J gene TRBJ1-6, with 11 bases fitting TRBD1. Germline V gene data show CDR1 as MNHNS and CDR2 as SASEGT. The V segment lost 6 bases and the J segment 9 bases; nucleotides outside the gene matches: 7. CDR3 length equals 15 residues. CDR3: CASRTDRGLRSPLHF. Written as DNA, the CDR3 is TGTGCCAGCAGGACGGACAGGGGGCTTCGTTCACCCCTCCACTTT.